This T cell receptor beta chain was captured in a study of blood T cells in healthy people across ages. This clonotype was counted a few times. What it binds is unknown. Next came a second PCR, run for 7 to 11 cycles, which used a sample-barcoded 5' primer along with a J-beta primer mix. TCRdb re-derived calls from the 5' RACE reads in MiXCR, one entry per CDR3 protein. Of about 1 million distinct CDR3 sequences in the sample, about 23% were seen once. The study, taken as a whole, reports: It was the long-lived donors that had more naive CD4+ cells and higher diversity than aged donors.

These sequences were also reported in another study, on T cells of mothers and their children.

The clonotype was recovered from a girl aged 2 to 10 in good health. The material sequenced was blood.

The CDR3 DNA follows: TGTGCCAGCAGTCCACAGGGGCTTCGGCAGCCCCAGCATTTT. Its protein product is CASSPQGLRQPQHF. The rearrangement uses TRBV6-5 and TRBJ1-5; 7 nucleotides align to TRBD1. The CDR3 is 14 amino acids. CDR1 and CDR2 (germline): MNHEY, SVGAGI. The J segment lost 7 bases and the V segment lost 5 bases, leaving 8 bases of the junction unmatched.